This T cell receptor beta chain derives from a study of identical twins. Points from the study as a whole: Diverse VJ usage suggested most zero-insertion clonotypes were not invariant T cells. Less excess twin sharing appeared in beta out-of-frame sequences. Fewer insertions marked abundant cord blood beta clonotypes; young adult naive trended weakly, memory not at all.

Regarding this clonotype: Its cognate antigen is unknown.

TCRdb processed the 5' RACE reads anew with MiXCR; each CDR3 protein has one entry. The sample has hundreds of thousands of distinct CDR3 sequences, approximately 8.3% seen once. V trimming: 11 bases; J trimming: 4 bases; junction bases outside the gene matches: 26. There are 19 residues in the CDR3. A further study also used this sample, focusing on yellow fever vaccine responses in identical twins.

The sample comprised memory (CD45RO+) T cells sorted from blood. This chain joins TRBV12-3 or TRBV12-4 and TRBJ2-5; 9 nucleotides match TRBD1. This receptor was identified in a woman aged 18-35 years in good health. CDR3 loop: CAFCLAAGGQGGWRETQYF. For the CDR3, the DNA is TGTGCCTTCTGTTTAGCGGCTGGGGGACAGGGAGGATGGCGAGAGACCCAGTACTTC.